Sequencing of this TCR beta chain was carried out in a study of blood T cell repertoires in COVID-19. About the research overall: T cells, B-cell-depleted T cells, or PBMCs supplied cDNA or gDNA.

As handled by the study authors: The assay estimated nucleated cells by amplifying reference gene primers. Sequencing used immunoSEQ multiplex PCR; TCRdb keeps in-frame clones, though not all of them. V, J and clone size reflect that table, while D and trimming were determined from the DNA. The sample consists of around 180,000 clones, around 85% of them appearing once. Looked up from germline, CDR1 is MNHEY and CDR2 is SVGEGT. This CDR3 spans 12 amino acids. V lost 6 bases to trimming and J lost 4 bases, with 9 bases between them. The clonotype originates from a person aged 70 to 85 with COVID-19, enrolled during active disease. The source material was peripheral blood. This chain uses TRBV6-2 or TRBV6-3 with TRBJ1-2; D is ambiguous. In DNA form, the CDR3 reads TGTGCCAGCAGCAGTTCCAGCTATGGCTACACCTTC. Translated: CASSSSSYGYTF.